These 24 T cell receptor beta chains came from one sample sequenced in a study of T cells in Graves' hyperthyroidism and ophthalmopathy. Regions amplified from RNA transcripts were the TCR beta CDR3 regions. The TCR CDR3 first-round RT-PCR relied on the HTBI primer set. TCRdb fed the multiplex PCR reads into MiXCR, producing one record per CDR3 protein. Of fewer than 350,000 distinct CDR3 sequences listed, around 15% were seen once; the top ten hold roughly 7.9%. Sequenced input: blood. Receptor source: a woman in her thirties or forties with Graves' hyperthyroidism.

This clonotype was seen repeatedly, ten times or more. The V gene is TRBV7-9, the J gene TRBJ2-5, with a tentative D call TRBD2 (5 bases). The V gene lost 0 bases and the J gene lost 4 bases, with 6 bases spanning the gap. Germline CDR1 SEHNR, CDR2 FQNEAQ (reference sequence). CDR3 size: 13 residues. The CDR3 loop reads CASSLAGVETQYF. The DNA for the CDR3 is TGTGCCAGCAGCTTAGCGGGAGTAGAGACCCAGTACTTC. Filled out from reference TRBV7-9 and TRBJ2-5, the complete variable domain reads DTGVSQNPRHKITKRGQNVTFRCDPISEHNRLYWYRQTLGQGPEFLTYFQNEAQLEKSRLLSDRFSAERPKGSFSTLEIQRTEQGDSAMYLCASSLAGVETQYFGPGTRLLVL.

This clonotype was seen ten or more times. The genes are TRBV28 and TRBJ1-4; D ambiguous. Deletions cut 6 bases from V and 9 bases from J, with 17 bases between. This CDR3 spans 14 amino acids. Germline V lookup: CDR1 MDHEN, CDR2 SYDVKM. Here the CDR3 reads CASSPGSGGKKLFF. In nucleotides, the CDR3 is TGTGCCAGCAGCCCTGGGTCGGGAGGGAAAAAACTGTTTTTT.

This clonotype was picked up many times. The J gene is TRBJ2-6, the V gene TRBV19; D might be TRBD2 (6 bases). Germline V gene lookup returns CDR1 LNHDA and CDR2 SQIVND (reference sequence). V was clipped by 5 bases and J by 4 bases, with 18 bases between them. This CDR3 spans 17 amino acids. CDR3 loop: CASSLLEGQAGANVLTF. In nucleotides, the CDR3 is TGTGCCAGTAGTCTCCTGGAGGGGCAGGCGGGGGCCAACGTCCTGACTTTC.

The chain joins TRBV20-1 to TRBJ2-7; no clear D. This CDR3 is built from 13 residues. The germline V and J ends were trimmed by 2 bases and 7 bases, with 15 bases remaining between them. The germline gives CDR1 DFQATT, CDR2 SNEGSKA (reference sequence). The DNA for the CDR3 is TGCAGTGCTAGATCTCTGTCCTTCGGGGAGCAGTACTTC. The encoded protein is CSARSLSFGEQYF.

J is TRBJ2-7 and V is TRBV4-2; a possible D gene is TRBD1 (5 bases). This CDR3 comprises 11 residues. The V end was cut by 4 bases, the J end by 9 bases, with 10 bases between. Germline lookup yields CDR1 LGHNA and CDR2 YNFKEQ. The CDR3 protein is CASSRGEGQYF. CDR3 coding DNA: TGTGCCAGCAGCCGGGGCGAAGGGCAGTACTTC.

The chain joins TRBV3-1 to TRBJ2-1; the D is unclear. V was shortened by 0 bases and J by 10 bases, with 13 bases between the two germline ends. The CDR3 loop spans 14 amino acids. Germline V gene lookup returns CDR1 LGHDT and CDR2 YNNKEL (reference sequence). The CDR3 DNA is TGTGCCAGCAGCCAAGATCTTGTACCTCGGGAGCAGTTCTTC. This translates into CASSQDLVPREQFF.

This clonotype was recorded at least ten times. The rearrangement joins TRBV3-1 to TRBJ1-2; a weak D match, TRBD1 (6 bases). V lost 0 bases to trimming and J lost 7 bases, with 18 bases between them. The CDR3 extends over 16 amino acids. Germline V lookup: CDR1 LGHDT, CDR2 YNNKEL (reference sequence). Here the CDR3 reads CASSQDVSRTAGGYTF. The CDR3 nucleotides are TGTGCCAGCAGCCAAGACGTCTCTCGGACAGCTGGTGGCTACACCTTC.

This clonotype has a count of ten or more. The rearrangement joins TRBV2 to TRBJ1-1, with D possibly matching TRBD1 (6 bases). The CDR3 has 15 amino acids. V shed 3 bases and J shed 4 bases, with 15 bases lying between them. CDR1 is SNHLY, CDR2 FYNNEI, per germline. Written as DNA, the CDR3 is TGTGCCAGCAGTGATAGGGGGGTAACGGTCACTGAAGCTTTCTTT. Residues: CASSDRGVTVTEAFF.

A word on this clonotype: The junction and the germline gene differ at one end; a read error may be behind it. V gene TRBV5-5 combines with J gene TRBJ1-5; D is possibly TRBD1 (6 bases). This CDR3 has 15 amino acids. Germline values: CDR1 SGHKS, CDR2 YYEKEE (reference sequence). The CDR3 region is CASGFQQGWNQPQHF. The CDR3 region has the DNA TGTGCCAGCGGCTTCCAACAGGGTTGGAATCAGCCCCAGCATTTT.

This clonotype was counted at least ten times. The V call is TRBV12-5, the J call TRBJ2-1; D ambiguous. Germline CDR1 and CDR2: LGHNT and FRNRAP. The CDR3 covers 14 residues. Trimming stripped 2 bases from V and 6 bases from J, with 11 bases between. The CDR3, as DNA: TGTGCTAGTGGTTTGTATTCGGTCGGCAATGAGCAGTTCTTC. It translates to CASGLYSVGNEQFF.

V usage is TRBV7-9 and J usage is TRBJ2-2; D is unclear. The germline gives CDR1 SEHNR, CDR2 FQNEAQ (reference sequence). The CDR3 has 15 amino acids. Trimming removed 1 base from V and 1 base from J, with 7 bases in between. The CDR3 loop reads CASSLEVGNTGELFF. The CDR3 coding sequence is TGTGCCAGCAGCTTAGAGGTGGGGAACACCGGGGAGCTGTTTTTT.

CDR3 in DNA: TGTGCCATCGGGTCCTCTGGGGCCAACGTCCTGACTTTC. This sequence encodes CAIGSSGANVLTF. The V gene is TRBV10-3, the J gene TRBJ2-6; D is unresolved. Per germline, CDR1 ENHRY and CDR2 SYGVKD. The V end was cut by 8 bases, the J end by 0 bases, with 5 bases between. CDR3 length equals 13 residues.

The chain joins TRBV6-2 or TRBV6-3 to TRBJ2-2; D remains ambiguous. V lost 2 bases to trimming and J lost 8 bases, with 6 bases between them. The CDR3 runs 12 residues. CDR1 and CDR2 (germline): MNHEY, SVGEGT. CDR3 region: CASSYGSGELFF. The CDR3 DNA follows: TGTGCCAGCAGTTACGGCTCTGGGGAGCTGTTTTTT.

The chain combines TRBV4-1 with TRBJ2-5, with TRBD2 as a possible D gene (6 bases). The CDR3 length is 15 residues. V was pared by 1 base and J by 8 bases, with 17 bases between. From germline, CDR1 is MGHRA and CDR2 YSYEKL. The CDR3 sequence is CASSQGGGVPVTQYF. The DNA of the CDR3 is TGCGCCAGCAGCCAAGGAGGCGGGGTCCCCGTTACCCAGTACTTC.

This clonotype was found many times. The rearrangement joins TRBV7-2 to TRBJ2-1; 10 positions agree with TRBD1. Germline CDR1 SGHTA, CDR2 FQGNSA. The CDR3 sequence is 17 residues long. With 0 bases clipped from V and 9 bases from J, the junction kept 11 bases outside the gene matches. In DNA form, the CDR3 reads TGTGCCAGCAGCTTAGCGGGGACAGGGGAGAAGGAGGGTGAGCAGTTCTTC. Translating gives CASSLAGTGEKEGEQFF. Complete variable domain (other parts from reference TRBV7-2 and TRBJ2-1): GAGVSQSPSNKVTEKGKDVELRCDPISGHTALYWYRQSLGQGLEFLIYFQGNSAPDKSGLPSDRFSAERTGGSVSTLTIQRTQQEDSAVYLCASSLAGTGEKEGEQFFGPGTRLTVL.

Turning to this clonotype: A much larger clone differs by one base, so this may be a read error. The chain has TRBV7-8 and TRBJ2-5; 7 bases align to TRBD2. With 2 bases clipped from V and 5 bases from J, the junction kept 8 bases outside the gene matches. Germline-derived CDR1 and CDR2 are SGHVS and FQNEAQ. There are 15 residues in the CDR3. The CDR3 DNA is TGTGCCAGCAGCTTACTAGAGACTAGCCTTGAGACCCAGTACTTC. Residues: CASSLLETSLETQYF.

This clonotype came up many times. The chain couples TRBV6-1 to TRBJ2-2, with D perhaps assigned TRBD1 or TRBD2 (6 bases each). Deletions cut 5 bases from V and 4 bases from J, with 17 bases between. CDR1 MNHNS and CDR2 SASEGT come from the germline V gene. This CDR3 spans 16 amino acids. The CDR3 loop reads CASSFHYTGATGELFF. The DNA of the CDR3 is TGTGCCAGCAGTTTTCATTATACGGGGGCCACCGGGGAGCTGTTTTTT.

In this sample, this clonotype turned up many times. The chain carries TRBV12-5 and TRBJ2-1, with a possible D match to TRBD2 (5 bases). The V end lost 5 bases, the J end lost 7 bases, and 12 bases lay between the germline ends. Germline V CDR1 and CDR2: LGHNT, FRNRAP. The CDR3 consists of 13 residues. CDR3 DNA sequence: TGTGCTAGTGGTCTGATAGGACTTAATGAGCAGTTCTTC. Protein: CASGLIGLNEQFF.

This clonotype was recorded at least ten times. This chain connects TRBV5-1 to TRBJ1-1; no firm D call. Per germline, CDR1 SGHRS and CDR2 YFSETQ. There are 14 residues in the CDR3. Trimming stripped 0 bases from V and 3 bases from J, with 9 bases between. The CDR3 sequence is CASSLVVGDTEAFF. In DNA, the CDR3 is TGCGCCAGCAGCTTGGTGGTTGGCGACACTGAAGCTTTCTTT.

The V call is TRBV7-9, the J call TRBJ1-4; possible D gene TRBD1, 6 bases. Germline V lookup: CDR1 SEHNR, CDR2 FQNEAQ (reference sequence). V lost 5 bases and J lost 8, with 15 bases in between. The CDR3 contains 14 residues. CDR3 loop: CASSIQGPYEKLFF. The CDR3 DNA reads TGTGCCAGCAGCATACAGGGTCCTTACGAAAAACTGTTTTTT.

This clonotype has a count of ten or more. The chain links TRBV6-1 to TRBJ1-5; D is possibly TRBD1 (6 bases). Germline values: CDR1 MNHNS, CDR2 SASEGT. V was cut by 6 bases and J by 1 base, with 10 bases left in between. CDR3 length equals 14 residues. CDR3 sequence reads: CASSWTASNQPQHF. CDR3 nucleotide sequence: TGTGCCAGCAGCTGGACAGCGAGCAATCAGCCCCAGCATTTT.

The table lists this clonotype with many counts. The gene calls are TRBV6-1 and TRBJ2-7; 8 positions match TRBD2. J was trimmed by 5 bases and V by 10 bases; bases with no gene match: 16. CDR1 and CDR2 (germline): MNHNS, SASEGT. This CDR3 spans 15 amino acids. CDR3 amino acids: CATSPFGAGVHEQYF. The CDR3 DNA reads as TGTGCCACCTCTCCCTTTGGAGCGGGAGTCCACGAGCAGTACTTC.

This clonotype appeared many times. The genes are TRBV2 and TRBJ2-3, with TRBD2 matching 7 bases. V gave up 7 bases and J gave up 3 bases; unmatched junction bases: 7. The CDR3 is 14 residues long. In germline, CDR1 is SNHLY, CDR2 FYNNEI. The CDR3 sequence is CASKQDGRTDTQYF. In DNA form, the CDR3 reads TGTGCCAGCAAACAGGACGGGAGGACAGATACGCAGTATTTT.

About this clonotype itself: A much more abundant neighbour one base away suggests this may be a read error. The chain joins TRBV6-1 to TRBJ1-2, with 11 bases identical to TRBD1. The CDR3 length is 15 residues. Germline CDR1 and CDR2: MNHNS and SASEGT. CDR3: CVSSPGQGAIYGYTF. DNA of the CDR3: TGTGTCAGCAGCCCTGGACAGGGGGCGATCTATGGCTACACCTTC.